Many counts were recorded for the clone carrying this T cell receptor (beta chain). Its antigen is still unknown. The CDR3 has 13 amino acids. Germline-derived CDR1 and CDR2 are LNHDA and SQIVND (reference sequence). Germline trimming cut 3 bases from V and 5 bases from J; bases unmatched to any gene: 3. This entry is derived from a study of read filtering for tumor transcriptome and immune sequencing. Study-level information: The cohort had over 16 men and approximately 15 women aged about 45 to 80, mean about 70 years. R-ISS stage counts were 8 or 9 for I, about 15 for II, six or seven for III. The study, taken as a whole, reports: Correlation between methods rose after single-read clonotypes were removed.

Bone marrow was sampled from every patient at the time of active disease. The library was built from roughly 400 ng RNA with molecular barcoded adaptors for alpha/delta and beta/gamma chains. TCRdb processed the reads anew with MiXCR; each CDR3 protein has one entry. The table has approximately 20,000 distinct CDR3 sequences, approximately 20% seen once. This TCR was sampled from a donor over 35 with multiple myeloma. The sequenced sample consisted of a population of CD138-negative cells sorted from bone marrow. The V gene is TRBV19, the J gene TRBJ1-2, with TRBD1 matching 7 bases. This chain's CDR3 is CASSIRTGYGYTF. The CDR3 bases are TGTGCCAGTAGTATCCGGACAGGATATGGCTACACCTTC. Full variable domain (rest looked up from reference TRBV19 and TRBJ1-2): DGGITQSPKYLFRKEGQNVTLSCEQNLNHDAMYWYRQDPGQGLRLIYYSQIVNDFQKGDIAEGYSVSREKKESFPLTVTSAQKNPTAFYLCASSIRTGYGYTFGSGTRLTVV.